The entry that follows covers one T cell receptor (beta chain) sequence. The antigen this receptor binds is unknown. No clone much larger than this one lies a single base away; base qualities are absent. The data were taken from a study of Graves' ophthalmopathy and Graves' hyperthyroidism (dated 2018 in TCRdb). Study-level background: Hyperthyroidism was considered stable if no progression to ophthalmopathy occurred within 18 months of follow-up. In roughly 6 hyperthyroidism patients, T-cell repertoires of thyroid tissue and blood were compared. To explore V-J signatures distinguishing ophthalmopathy from hyperthyroidism, a discovery set of 100 or so patients (more than 40 ophthalmopathy, over 55 stable hyperthyroidism) was enrolled. The study used signatures of the TCR beta repertoire to tell Graves' ophthalmopathy apart from Graves' hyperthyroidism and to predict which patients would progress to ophthalmopathy. For independent validation, a separate cohort was made up of 18 hyperthyroidism patients plus 17 patients who later progressed from hyperthyroidism to ophthalmopathy. In total, 135 blood samples were TCR-sequenced: some 40 ophthalmopathy, over 70 hyperthyroidism and about 17 hyperthyroidism-to-ophthalmopathy patients. Following sample collection, hyperthyroidism patients were given methimazole at a starting dose of 30 mg daily, and ophthalmopathy patients were given high-dose intravenous methylprednisolone.

Broader findings and caveats from the paper: In cross-validation, the 13-signature model distinguished ophthalmopathy from stable hyperthyroidism with more than 85% sensitivity and approximately 81% specificity, while in the test set the corresponding values were around 79% and 71%. In validation, the model predicted ophthalmopathy progression with about 64% sensitivity and roughly 78% specificity; 12 predicted patients were CT-confirmed with GO in a median of roughly 6.8 months. Sample size was not predetermined statistically, and investigators were not blinded to group allocation. Most expanded thyroid clonotypes with a frequency above 0.001 also appeared in blood, which suggests that blood repertoires may reflect the immune response in the thyroid.

The germline V gene (reference sequence) yields SEHNR for CDR1 and FQNEAQ for CDR2. The CDR3 holds 19 amino acids from the cysteine to the phenylalanine. The CDR3 DNA has 57 bases and is translated from base 1. Deletion took 5 bases off V and 3 bases off J, with a span of 26 bases between the germline ends. Hyperthyroidism patients were newly diagnosed, with disease duration under 2 months, and aged 18 to 65 years. Anyone with other autoimmune diseases, uncontrolled infections, pregnancy or lactation was excluded from the study. Diagnosis was based on clinical symptoms, serum thyroxine, TRAb, thyroid ultrasound and orbital computed tomography. Trizol reagent was used to extract the total RNA, and its quality was then checked on an Agilent 2100 Bioanalyzer. TCR beta CDR3 regions were amplified from RNA transcripts for repertoire sequencing. The first round was an RT-PCR using HTBI primers with the Qiagen OneStep RT-PCR kit, and this first round was followed by a second-round multiplex PCR, then size selection and purification. Libraries were sequenced on an Illumina HiSeq2000 using paired-end 100 bp reads. Per the authors' processing: Reads were processed with SOAPnuke, discarding reads with adapters, uncalled bases, mean Phred below 15, or no exact constant-primer or identifier match. COPE v1.2.5 was used to merge high-quality paired reads. Clonotypes were defined as unique nucleotide sequences and were aligned to IMGT TRB V, D and J references using MiTCR v1.1. The analysis was limited to V-J combinations with a frequency above 0.0001, which together covered 98% to 99.2% of repertoires. For each V-J combination, a TCR clonal expansion and chaos score was defined as F50 clonal expansion divided by the chaos observed in the TCRdist matrix. Features were reduced by Welch's t-statistics and random forest to over 10 V-J combinations, which fed a naive Bayes classifier. Thyroid-blood repertoire similarity was quantified with the Morisita-Horn index. The public reads were run again by TCRdb, first through fastp at Q25 and then through MiXCR, and only productive beta chains were kept. Entries that share a CDR3 protein sequence are merged under the most common genes and DNA. The V and J calls come from TCRdb's annotation, not from the publication. This sample holds 450,000 to 600,000 distinct CDR3 sequences; less than 45% were observed only once. The top ten clonotypes cover about 4.6% of the sample.

Sequencing was carried out using peripheral blood or thyroid tissue (not recorded which). In this chain, TRBV7-9 is recombined with TRBJ1-5; the D gene is possibly TRBD1, with 5 bases matching. This sequence originates from an adult man with Graves' hyperthyroidism. The CDR3 amino acid sequence is: CASSQDFASSLTDNQPQHF. The sequence in DNA is TGTGCCAGCAGCCAAGATTTCGCGAGTTCTCTGACAGACAATCAGCCCCAGCATTTT.